This T cell receptor beta chain stems from a study of regulatory T cells in long-lasting Graves disease (dated by TCRdb to the early 2020s). A note on the overall study: Persistent Graves' disease was defined as antithyroid drug treatment for over 5 years with persistently positive TSH receptor autoantibodies. Peripheral blood TCR sequencing and RNA sequencing compared persistent Graves' disease patients with newly diagnosed Graves' disease patients. The study was registered as a clinical trial and conducted in China. TCR sequencing covered around 13 persistent and around 20 newly diagnosed Graves' disease patients, about 35 samples in total. On average, persistent Graves' disease patients in the clinical cohort had been on antithyroid drugs for about 9.7 years. What the research found in general, with its limitations: More public clonotypes were shared among persistent patients (roughly 2,900) than among newly diagnosed patients (966). Because the primary lesion, thyroid tissue, could not be accessed, the study looked at peripheral blood alone. Preferential use of TRBV28, TRBJ1-2 and TRBJ2-5 was observed in persistent disease, whereas TRBV20-1 and TRBJ2-1 were favored in newly diagnosed disease. The small sample size was acknowledged by the authors as a limitation that may reduce accuracy. Sequencing and analysis were restricted to the TCR beta chain. Compared with newly diagnosed patients, persistent Graves' disease patients had lower TCR Shannon entropy and fewer highly expanded clones, which suggests clonal expansion.

This clonotype was observed many times. Its antigen remains unidentified. Base quality data are lacking; no much larger clone is found one base away. This specimen's time point label, per the study, means: persistent/refractory GD, antithyroid drugs over 5 years with positive TRAb. For both TCR sequencing and RNA sequencing, RNA was extracted from PBMCs using TRIzol. The diagnosis of Graves' disease was made according to American Thyroid Association guidelines. Recruitment of patients was carried out at an endocrinology department in Xi'an, China. Each patient gave about 8.1 milliliters of peripheral blood, collected in an EDTA anticoagulant tube. Ficoll Paque Plus density gradient separation was used to isolate PBMCs, and no further T cell sorting was performed. RNA quality was checked with an Agilent 2100 Bioanalyzer and agarose gel, and concentration with a NanoDrop 2000. CDR1 and CDR2 are read off the germline V gene as SNHLY and FYNNEI. The CDR3 runs 14 residues from the cysteine to the phenylalanine. Just CDR3 DNA is preserved here, 42 bases in frame from base 1. At the junction V is shortened by 4 bases and J by 6 bases, with 16 bases in between.

Libraries were prepared through multiplex PCR. The sequencer was an Illumina HiSeq 4000. To build TCR beta libraries, CDR3 regions were amplified by Arm-PCR using iRepertoire HTBI primers. Before sequencing, the PCR products underwent gel purification. The authors processed their data as follows. Gene usage analysis of CDR3 amino acid clonotypes relied on the 60 or so TRBV and 13 to 15 TRBJ segments identified across samples. Filtered high-quality paired reads were merged into contigs using COPE and FqMerger. BLAST was used to align contigs to the IMGT TRBV, TRBD and TRBJ reference genes, and CDR3 was defined following IMGT. Any clonotype with a frequency above 0.1% was classified as a highly expanded clone. Shannon entropy was used to measure repertoire diversity, and the Gini coefficient was used to measure V-J evenness. Public clonotypes were defined as clonotypes shared by more than one individual. TCRdb trimmed public reads at Q25 via fastp, called clones via MiXCR and kept in-frame beta chains. Rows with one shared CDR3 protein collapse into an entry with the most common genes and DNA. TCRdb's processing, not the study's, gives the V and J calls here. The sample includes around 340,000 distinct CDR3 sequences, with about 18% observed a single time. Less than 30% of the sample is taken by the ten largest.

Sequences were derived from peripheral blood mononuclear cells (PBMCs), sampled when the disease was refractory, from a patient treated with antithyroid drugs. The V gene is TRBV2 and the J gene is TRBJ2-7; possibly the D gene is TRBD1, per 5 matching bases. This sequence was found in a female donor with Graves disease. This receptor has the CDR3 CASSVGDKWSEQYF. The nucleotide sequence reads as follows: TGTGCCAGCAGTGTAGGGGATAAATGGTCCGAGCAGTACTTC.